This T cell receptor (beta chain) was identified during a study of post-analysis software for immune sequencing data. Whole-study results and caveats: Compared with controls, patients had more of about five TRBV segments, including TRBV5-6, TRBV5-1 and TRBV20-1.

Tagging with unique molecular identifiers was a feature of the TCR beta cDNA libraries. TCRdb called the PCR reads again in MiXCR, with one record for every CDR3 protein. The repertoire consists of about 190,000 distinct CDR3 sequences, with 25% to 35% occurring once and the leading ten covering approximately 3.6%. This clonotype was seen a handful of times. Its antigen remains unidentified. The CDR3 has 17 residues. V trimming: 5 bases; J trimming: 1 base; junction bases outside the gene matches: 6. Germline lookup yields CDR1 MDHEN and CDR2 SYDVKM. This sequence originates from a girl under 18 with multiple sclerosis. The sequencing sample was made of blood. This chain uses TRBV28 with TRBJ2-1; 12 positions agree with TRBD2. This CDR3 is CASSRTSGGRSYNEQFF. In DNA, the CDR3 is TGTGCCAGCAGTCGTACTAGCGGGGGGAGGTCCTACAATGAGCAGTTCTTC.